This TCR beta chain originates from a study of CD8+CD57+ T cells in acquired aplastic anemia. Study context: Sorting CD4+ and CD8+ cells gave DNA averaging approximately 3 ug.

A note on this clonotype: The target antigen is unknown. At one end, the junction sequence differs from germline, possibly due to a read error.

Germline V gene data show CDR1 as DFQATT and CDR2 as SNEGSKA (reference sequence). The CDR3 has 13 amino acids. Using genomic DNA as the template, TCR beta VDJ and CDR3 profiling was carried out. TCRdb re-called the reads through MiXCR, storing one row per CDR3 protein. This table has 200,000 or so distinct CDR3 sequences, 48% appearing once. General study results and limits: Comparison of patients with controls identified nearly 30 shared CD8+ CDR3 sequences.

Patients chosen for sequencing had shown CD8+CD57+ cell expansion by flow cytometry. Severe acquired aplastic anemia was the diagnosis recorded for all patients. This sequence joins TRBV20-1 and TRBJ1-2; D might be TRBD1 (5 bases). The sequencing sample was made of sorted CD4+, CD8+, or CD8+CD57+ T cells (not recorded which) from PBMCs. The receptor comes from a human donor with aplastic anemia. The CDR3 DNA sequence: TGCAGTGCTAGAGGTTCTGAGGGGTATGCCTACACCTTC. Its translation is CSARGSEGYAYTF.